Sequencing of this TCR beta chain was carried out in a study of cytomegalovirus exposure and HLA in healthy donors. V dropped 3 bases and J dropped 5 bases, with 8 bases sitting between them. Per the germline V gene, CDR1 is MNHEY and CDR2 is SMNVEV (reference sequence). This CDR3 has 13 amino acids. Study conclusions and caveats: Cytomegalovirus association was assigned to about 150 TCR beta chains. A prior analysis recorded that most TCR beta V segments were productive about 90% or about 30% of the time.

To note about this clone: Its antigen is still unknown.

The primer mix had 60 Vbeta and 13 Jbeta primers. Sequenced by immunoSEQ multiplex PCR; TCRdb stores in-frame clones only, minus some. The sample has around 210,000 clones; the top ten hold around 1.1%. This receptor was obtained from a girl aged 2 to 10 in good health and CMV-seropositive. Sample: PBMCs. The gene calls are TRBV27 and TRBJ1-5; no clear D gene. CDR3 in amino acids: CASSFTVYQPQHF. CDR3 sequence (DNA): TGTGCCAGCAGTTTCACGGTTTATCAGCCCCAGCATTTT.